This passage covers 20 T cell receptor beta chains from one sample sequenced in a study of cytomegalovirus exposure and HLA in healthy donors. The study ran its PCR with 60 Vbeta and 13 Jbeta primers. Clones were read by immunoSEQ multiplex PCR, and TCRdb kept only the in-frame ones, dropping some. This table has about 56,000 clones, approximately 80% appearing once. The sample comprised PBMCs. These receptors came from a man aged 40-49 years in good health and CMV-seronegative.

This sequence joins TRBV6-1 and TRBJ1-5; TRBD1 aligns across 7 bases. The V segment lost 2 bases and the J segment 6 bases; nucleotides outside the gene matches: 7. The CDR3 has 15 amino acids. The germline gives CDR1 MNHNS, CDR2 SASEGT. The CDR3 reads CASSEIDRAGQPQHF. The CDR3, as DNA: TGTGCCAGCAGTGAAATCGACAGGGCGGGTCAGCCCCAGCATTTT.

This sequence joins TRBV28 and TRBJ1-5, with a tentative D call TRBD1 (6 bases). CDR3 length: 15 amino acids. Germline assignment: CDR1 MDHEN and CDR2 SYDVKM. V was clipped by 1 base and J by 3 bases, with 10 bases between them. The CDR3 region is CASSLFGQFNQPQHF. The CDR3, as DNA: TGTGCCAGCAGTTTATTTGGACAGTTCAATCAGCCCCAGCATTTT.

V and J are TRBV28 and TRBJ1-6; no clear D. With 3 bases removed from V and 5 bases from J, the gap between germline ends came to 8 bases. Germline V gene sequence: CDR1 MDHEN, CDR2 SYDVKM. The CDR3 runs to 14 residues. DNA for the CDR3: TGTGCCAGCAGTTTCCCAGGAAATAATTCACCCCTCCACTTT. Its protein product is CASSFPGNNSPLHF.

This sequence joins TRBV7-2 and TRBJ2-3; D remains ambiguous. Germline V gene sequence: CDR1 SGHTA, CDR2 FQGNSA. This CDR3 is 14 amino acids long. Trimming stripped 5 bases from V and 6 bases from J, with 15 bases between. The CDR3 region is CASSARSPADTQYF. CDR3 DNA: TGTGCCAGCAGCGCCCGGTCTCCTGCGGATACGCAGTATTTT.

V and J are TRBV6-5 and TRBJ1-5; D is ambiguous. The CDR3 runs to 12 residues. CDR1 is MNHEY, CDR2 SVGAGI, per germline. Trimming left V 11 bases short and J 5 bases short, with 13 bases between. DNA of the CDR3: TGTGCCGGCGGAACCGGGGATCAGCCCCAGCATTTT. Amino acids: CAGGTGDQPQHF.

This rearrangement joins TRBV5-4 to TRBJ1-1; 7 positions agree with TRBD1. V lost 2 bases, J lost 0 bases, and 7 bases stayed unmatched. The CDR3 is made up of 16 amino acids. CDR1 is SGHNT and CDR2 is YYREEE in the germline V gene (reference sequence). CDR3 DNA sequence: TGTGCCAGCAGCTTCCCACGGCAGGGGGTGAACACTGAAGCTTTCTTT. It encodes CASSFPRQGVNTEAFF.

The V call is TRBV5-1, the J call TRBJ2-3; 13 nucleotides align to TRBD2. The CDR3 loop spans 15 amino acids. Per the germline V gene, CDR1 is SGHRS and CDR2 is YFSETQ. V lost 4 bases and J lost 9; bases outside the gene matches: 8. The CDR3 region is CASSVSGTSGETQYF. As DNA, the CDR3 is TGCGCCAGCAGCGTATCCGGGACTAGCGGGGAGACGCAGTATTTT.

The chain links TRBV9 to TRBJ1-2, with 8 bases matching TRBD1. CDR1 and CDR2 (germline): SGDLS, YYNGEE. The CDR3 loop spans 15 amino acids. With 4 bases clipped from V and 4 bases from J, the junction kept 9 bases outside the gene matches. The CDR3 nucleotides are TGTGCCAGCAGCCCTCGGGACAGGTTAAGCTATGGCTACACCTTC. Translation: CASSPRDRLSYGYTF. Combining the CDR3 with reference TRBV9 and TRBJ1-2 gives the whole variable domain DSGVTQTPKHLITATGQRVTLRCSPRSGDLSVYWYQQSLDQGLQFLIQYYNGEERAKGNILERFSAQQFPDLHSELNLSSLELGDSALYFCASSPRDRLSYGYTFGSGTRLTVV.

V is TRBV6-9 and J is TRBJ2-3, with D unresolved. Trimming pared 3 bases from V and 1 base from J, leaving 5 bases between. Germline CDR1 MNHGY, CDR2 SVAAGI. This CDR3 is 13 amino acids long. The CDR3, as DNA: TGTGCCAGCAGTTACAATCGCACAGATACGCAGTATTTT. Its translation: CASSYNRTDTQYF.

V is TRBV5-4 and J is TRBJ2-3; TRBD2 matches at 8 bases. J gave up 0 bases and V 2 bases, and 5 bases lay outside the gene matches. The CDR3 spans 16 residues. The germline CDR1 and CDR2 sequences are SGHNT and YYREEE (reference sequence). The DNA for the CDR3 is TGTGCCAGCAGCTTACCCCCGGGGGGGAGCACAGATACGCAGTATTTT. Its translation is CASSLPPGGSTDTQYF.

A note on this clone: The germline gene is not matched at one end of the junction; a read error may be the cause. The genes are TRBV7-8 and TRBJ2-7; 12 bases map to TRBD1. Per germline, CDR1 SGHVS and CDR2 FQNEAQ. The CDR3 contains 13 residues. CDR3 region: CASSLASRDRGHF. The CDR3 DNA sequence: TGTGCCAGCAGCTTAGCTTCGAGGGACAGGGGGCACTTC.

The gene calls are TRBV29-1 and TRBJ1-1, with TRBD1 identical over 11 bases. The CDR3 length is 15 residues. J lost 1 base, V lost 4 bases, and 5 bases had no gene match. Germline values: CDR1 SQVTM, CDR2 ANQGSEA. Here the CDR3 DNA reads TGCAGCGTTGCACTAGGGACAGGGGGGAACACTGAAGCTTTCTTT. Residues: CSVALGTGGNTEAFF.

The chain has TRBV4-3 and TRBJ2-7, with a tentative D call TRBD2 (6 bases). CDR1 is LGHNA, CDR2 YSLEER, per germline. The V end lost 4 bases, the J end lost 3 bases, and 10 bases lay between the germline ends. The CDR3 sequence is 13 residues long. The CDR3 DNA follows: TGCGCCAGCAGCCTTGGGGGAGGCTACGAGCAGTACTTC. Protein product: CASSLGGGYEQYF.

The CDR3 loop is CASTSGAGLESPLHF. CDR3 sequence (DNA): TGTGCCAGCACCTCGGGTGCAGGGTTAGAGTCACCCCTCCACTTT. This chain links TRBV5-6 with TRBJ1-6, with TRBD1 as a possible D gene (5 bases). This CDR3 is 15 amino acids long. Trimming shortened V by 6 bases and J by 10 bases, and 20 bases separated the two germline ends. Germline V gene sequence: CDR1 SGHDT, CDR2 YYEEEE. The full variable domain, rest sourced from reference TRBV5-6 and TRBJ1-6, is DAGVTQSPTHLIKTRGQQVTLRCSPKSGHDTVSWYQQALGQGPQFIFQYYEEEERQRGNFPDRFSGHQFPNYSSELNVNALLLGDSALYLCASTSGAGLESPLHFGNGTRLTVT.

The gene calls are TRBV5-1 and TRBJ1-1; 7 bases line up with TRBD1. J lost 0 bases, V lost 5 bases, and 13 bases had no gene match. This CDR3 is built from 17 residues. Germline loops: CDR1 SGHRS, CDR2 YFSETQ. CDR3 loop: CASRLGTATNMNTEAFF. Written as DNA, the CDR3 is TGCGCCAGCAGACTAGGGACAGCCACTAATATGAACACTGAAGCTTTCTTT. The full variable domain, rest sourced from reference TRBV5-1 and TRBJ1-1, is KAGVTQTPRYLIKTRGQQVTLSCSPISGHRSVSWYQQTPGQGLQFLFEYFSETQRNKGNFPGRFSGRQFSNSRSEMNVSTLELGDSALYLCASRLGTATNMNTEAFFGQGTRLTVV.

The genes are TRBV11-3 and TRBJ1-1; no definite D call. The CDR3 runs 14 residues. The V gene lost 3 bases and the J gene lost 5 bases, with 13 bases spanning the gap. Germline assignment: CDR1 SGHNT and CDR2 YENEEA. CDR3 nucleotide sequence: TGTGCCAGCAGCTTGCCTGGGCGGAGGACTGAAGCTTTCTTT. This codes for CASSLPGRRTEAFF.

CDR3 residues: CASSLPMPDRGGRNTEAFF. CDR3 sequence (DNA): TGTGCCAGCAGCCTACCAATGCCTGACAGGGGCGGGCGGAACACTGAAGCTTTCTTT. The chain employs TRBV7-3 and TRBJ1-1; 8 bases line up with TRBD1. This CDR3 has 19 amino acids. Germline V lookup: CDR1 SGHTA, CDR2 FQGTGA. V lost 5 bases, J lost 1 base, and 18 bases stayed unmatched.

The rearrangement joins TRBV5-4 to TRBJ1-1; D possibly corresponds to TRBD1 (6 bases). The CDR3 contains 16 residues. V was cut by 4 bases and J by 3 bases, with 19 bases left in between. Germline CDR1 and CDR2: SGHNT and YYREEE (reference sequence). CDR3 amino acids: CASSVDRTPGDTEAFF. Here the CDR3 DNA reads TGTGCCAGCAGCGTCGACAGGACCCCCGGGGACACTGAAGCTTTCTTT.

The chain is built from TRBV7-8 and TRBJ2-2; TRBD2 matches at 12 bases. J was trimmed by 2 bases and V by 4 bases; bases with no gene match: 17. The length of the CDR3 is 21 residues. CDR1 and CDR2 (germline): SGHVS, FQNEAQ. The CDR3 sequence is CASSSDRLAGAPPYNTGELFF. CDR3 nucleotides: TGTGCCAGCAGCTCCGATAGACTAGCGGGGGCCCCCCCATATAACACCGGGGAGCTGTTTTTT.

The chain joins TRBV5-4 to TRBJ2-7; 7 positions agree with TRBD2. Trimming took 4 bases from V and 6 from J; bases not matched to a gene: 16. Germline V gene lookup returns CDR1 SGHNT and CDR2 YYREEE (reference sequence). The CDR3 loop spans 16 amino acids. The CDR3: CASSQKRGTPGGEQYF. In DNA form, the CDR3 reads TGTGCCAGCAGCCAAAAGCGTGGGACGCCGGGGGGCGAGCAGTACTTC. The variable domain in full, completed from reference TRBV5-4 and TRBJ2-7, reads ETGVTQSPTHLIKTRGQQVTLRCSSQSGHNTVSWYQQALGQGPQFIFQYYREEENGRGNFPPRFSGLQFPNYSSELNVNALELDDSALYLCASSQKRGTPGGEQYFGPGTRLTVT.